These 9 T cell receptor beta chains were all obtained from the same sample, sequenced in a study of blood T cell repertoires in COVID-19. Data came from immunoSEQ multiplex PCR; TCRdb stores just in-frame clones and leaves some out. In the table there are fewer than 250,000 clones, 84% of which are singletons. The sample consisted of peripheral blood. The receptor set was obtained from a woman aged 80 or older with COVID-19, enrolled during active disease.

The chain joins TRBV7-9 to TRBJ1-1; 7 bases match TRBD1. Per the germline V gene, CDR1 is SEHNR and CDR2 is FQNEAQ (reference sequence). This CDR3 is 14 amino acids long. The J segment lost 10 bases and the V segment lost 4 bases, leaving 12 bases of the junction unmatched. CDR3 residues: CASSYEGQTLGAFF. CDR3 sequence (DNA): TGTGCCAGCAGCTATGAGGGACAGACCCTGGGAGCTTTCTTT.

This clone was observed once. This chain joins TRBV4-2 and TRBJ2-5; 8 bases are a match to TRBD2. V shed 1 base and J 1 base; nucleotides not matched to a gene: 5. The V gene's germline CDR1 is LGHNA and CDR2 YNFKEQ. The CDR3 runs 16 residues. CDR3 bases: TGTGCCAGCAGCCAAGGGGCGGGGGGCCTCCAAGAGACCCAGTACTTC. Its translation is CASSQGAGGLQETQYF.

CDR3 in amino acids: CASSPTGAYEQYF. The CDR3 nucleotides read TGTGCCAGCAGCCCCACTGGAGCCTACGAGCAGTACTTC. This sequence joins TRBV3-1 (or the pseudogene TRBV3-2) and TRBJ2-7; D remains ambiguous. Trimming took 4 bases from V and 2 from J, leaving 9 bases between them. CDR3 length equals 13 residues. Germline V gene sequence: CDR1 LGHDT, CDR2 YNNKEL (reference sequence).

V gene TRBV19 combines with J gene TRBJ1-4; D ambiguous. The CDR3 runs 15 residues. V gave up 3 bases and J gave up 2 bases, with 10 bases separating them. Germline loops: CDR1 LNHDA, CDR2 SQIVND (reference sequence). The CDR3 reads CASSILQTTNEKLFF. CDR3 nucleotide sequence: TGTGCCAGTAGTATCCTACAGACGACTAATGAAAAACTGTTTTTT.

V is TRBV5-1 and J is TRBJ2-2; the match to TRBD1 covers 9 bases. CDR1 is SGHRS and CDR2 is YFSETQ in the germline V gene. Unmatched junction bases numbered 4, after V lost 4 bases and J lost 3 bases. The length of the CDR3 is 15 residues. Here the CDR3 DNA reads TGCGCCAGCAGCCGGGACAGGGCGGACACCGGGGAGCTGTTTTTT. Its translation: CASSRDRADTGELFF. The whole variable domain, filled in from reference TRBV5-1 and TRBJ2-2, reads KAGVTQTPRYLIKTRGQQVTLSCSPISGHRSVSWYQQTPGQGLQFLFEYFSETQRNKGNFPGRFSGRQFSNSRSEMNVSTLELGDSALYLCASSRDRADTGELFFGEGSRLTVL.

The chain links TRBV28 to TRBJ1-3, with 7 bases fitting TRBD1. The CDR3 is 18 amino acids. Per the germline V gene, CDR1 is MDHEN and CDR2 is SYDVKM. V lost 5 bases and J lost 2; bases outside the gene matches: 15. This CDR3 is CASSPLLTGKVTGNTIYF. CDR3 coding DNA: TGTGCCAGCAGTCCTTTACTGACAGGGAAGGTAACTGGAAACACCATATATTTT. The variable domain in full, completed from reference TRBV28 and TRBJ1-3, reads DVKVTQSSRYLVKRTGEKVFLECVQDMDHENMFWYRQDPGLGLRLIYFSYDVKMKEKGDIPEGYSVSREKKERFSLILESASTNQTSMYLCASSPLLTGKVTGNTIYFGEGSWLTVV.

This clone appeared a single time. The chain joins TRBV5-1 to TRBJ2-3; 12 bases agree with TRBD2. From germline, CDR1 is SGHRS and CDR2 YFSETQ. The CDR3 contains 17 residues. V was clipped by 4 bases and J by 5 bases; unmatched bases: 11. CDR3 amino acids: CASSLRPSGGAGDTQYF. CDR3 DNA sequence: TGCGCCAGCAGCCTGAGGCCTAGCGGGGGGGCCGGAGATACGCAGTATTTT.

DNA of the CDR3: TGTGCCAGCAGTCCCCGCCCACTCGTTACGCAGTATTTT. Translated, it gives CASSPRPLVTQYF. This chain connects TRBV6-2 or TRBV6-3 to TRBJ2-3; no firm D call. The CDR3 sequence is 13 residues long. V lost 5 bases and J lost 8, with 14 bases in between. Germline lookup yields CDR1 MNHEY and CDR2 SVGEGT.

The chain combines TRBV6-5 with TRBJ2-3; D is possibly TRBD1 (6 bases). V was trimmed by 10 bases and J by 4 bases, leaving 18 bases between them. The CDR3 contains 14 residues. Germline CDR1 MNHEY, CDR2 SVGAGI. The CDR3 DNA reads as TGTGCCATCCGGGCCCGGTACAGGGCAGATACGCAGTATTTT. Translation gives CAIRARYRADTQYF.